This T cell receptor (beta chain) was recovered during a study of CD8 T cells in ankylosing spondylitis. Study-wide results and caveats: The clones that were linked to disease were reported to be significantly enriched in matched synovial fluid samples from ankylosing spondylitis patients. About 8 highly homologous variants made up a TCR beta motif, and this motif appeared characteristic of ankylosing spondylitis blood.

Quantitative 5'-RACE was performed with molecular barcodes, and it yielded the TCR beta libraries. TCRdb re-derived calls from the 5' RACE reads in MiXCR, one entry per CDR3 protein. The sample includes almost 400,000 distinct CDR3 sequences, more than 20% of them seen just once. Germline CDR1 is SGHTA and CDR2 is FQGNSA. Trimming at V came to 1 base and at J to 4 bases, leaving 6 bases not matched to a gene. CDR3 length equals 16 residues. Worth noting for this clonotype: Its antigen is still unknown.

V usage is TRBV7-2 and J usage is TRBJ2-3; TRBD2 matches 9 bases. The material sequenced was blood, either unsorted or a sorted T cell fraction (not recorded which). This sequence was found in a male donor with ankylosing spondylitis. CDR3 amino acids: CASSLVGGRASDTQYF. The CDR3, as DNA: TGTGCCAGCAGCTTAGTCGGCGGGAGGGCTTCAGATACGCAGTATTTT.